This T cell receptor beta chain originates from a study of T cell responses to AZD1222 COVID-19 vaccine. CDR1 KGHSH and CDR2 LQKENI come from the germline V gene. This CDR3 has 16 residues. The V gene end was trimmed by 0 bases and the J gene end by 0 bases; junction bases not matched to a gene: 4. Assay used: immunoSEQ multiplex PCR; TCRdb lists only in-frame clones, some missing. The sample yields 170,000 or so clones, 90% seen once. Study-level results: Mostly white British, mostly female donors; authors suggested clonal diversity may be underestimated. Vaccine-associated CD4 TCRs ranged over spike, dominating at 160-218 and 743-854. Without day 14 samples, only post-peak T cell repertoires were studied. Compared with day 0, the breadth and depth of the Spike-specific TCR repertoire rose significantly after two doses of AZD1222.

A single count supports this clone. Its antigen is as yet unknown. The sequencing used peripheral blood, collected on day 0 of AZD1222 vaccination. This chain uses TRBV18 with TRBJ1-1; 7 bases align to TRBD1. The sequence was obtained from an adult in good health. CDR3 sequence reads: CASSPPTGAMNTEAFF. CDR3 bases: TGTGCCAGCTCACCACCTACAGGGGCCATGAACACTGAAGCTTTCTTT. The full variable domain, completed using reference TRBV18 and TRBJ1-1, is NAGVMQNPRHLVRRRGQEARLRCSPMKGHSHVYWYRQLPEEGLKFMVYLQKENIIDESGMPKERFSAEFPKEGPSILRIQQVVRGDSAAYFCASSPPTGAMNTEAFFGQGTRLTVV.